The clone carrying this T cell receptor beta chain has only a few counts. Its antigen is unidentified. The PCR employed 60 Vbeta primers together with 13 Jbeta primers. Produced via immunoSEQ multiplex PCR; TCRdb's table is partial and in-frame only. The data hold over 150,000 clones, with 75% to 85% observed a single time. CDR1 is MGHRA and CDR2 is YSYEKL in the germline V gene. The CDR3 has 12 residues. Trimming cost V 9 bases and J 2 bases, with 11 bases left between them. The data originate from a study of cytomegalovirus exposure and HLA in healthy donors. Study overall: Ancestry clustering placed more than 80% of some 400 genotyped donors in the Caucasian-associated cluster.

General study points: In most subjects, TCR beta sequences reportedly gave accurate predictions of HLA-A and HLA-B alleles.

The receptor was isolated from a woman in her 40s in good health and CMV-seropositive. Material for sequencing was PBMCs. J is TRBJ2-7 and V is TRBV4-1, with D hard to call. CDR3 in amino acids: CARPNSPYEQYF. The CDR3 nucleotides read TGCGCCAGACCAAACAGCCCCTACGAGCAGTACTTC.